The entry below describes one T cell receptor beta chain. This sample was included in a study of early T cells in non-severe SARS-CoV-2 infection. cDNA molecules, individually, were tagged with unique molecular identifiers. TCRdb analysed the 5' RACE reads with MiXCR anew, one entry per CDR3 protein. The sample carries 100,000 to 130,000 distinct CDR3 sequences, about an eighth recorded once. Germline V CDR1 and CDR2: SQVTM, ANQGSEA. The CDR3 totals 13 residues. Trimming at V came to 6 bases and at J to 4 bases, leaving 9 bases not matched to a gene. This TCR was recovered from an adult who was a healthcare worker with PCR-confirmed SARS-CoV-2 infection or an uninfected control (not recorded which). The chain combines TRBV29-1 with TRBJ2-7, with 7 bases matching TRBD1. Specimen: whole blood. The CDR3 DNA reads TGCAGCGTAGGTCCGGGACAGCCGTACGAGCAGTACTTC. It yields the protein CSVGPGQPYEQYF.